This TCR beta chain was captured by sequencing in a study of control samples from healthy donors and cancer patients. CDR1 and CDR2 from the germline V gene are SEHNR and FQNEAQ (reference sequence). V was pared by 5 bases and J by 2 bases, with 12 bases of the junction left unmatched. The CDR3 contains 17 residues. The assay was immunoSEQ multiplex PCR, and TCRdb's table has in-frame clones only and misses some. The top ten clones hold 7.2% of a sample with tens of thousands of clones, approximately 89% of them seen once. The sample comprised blood. This TCR was sampled from a man aged 45-65 years in good health. The V and J genes are TRBV7-9 and TRBJ1-3; 7 bases agree with TRBD1. The CDR3 bases are TGTGCCAGCAGCATCGGAATTAGGGGGCCCCCTGGAAACACCATATATTTT. Its protein product is CASSIGIRGPPGNTIYF.